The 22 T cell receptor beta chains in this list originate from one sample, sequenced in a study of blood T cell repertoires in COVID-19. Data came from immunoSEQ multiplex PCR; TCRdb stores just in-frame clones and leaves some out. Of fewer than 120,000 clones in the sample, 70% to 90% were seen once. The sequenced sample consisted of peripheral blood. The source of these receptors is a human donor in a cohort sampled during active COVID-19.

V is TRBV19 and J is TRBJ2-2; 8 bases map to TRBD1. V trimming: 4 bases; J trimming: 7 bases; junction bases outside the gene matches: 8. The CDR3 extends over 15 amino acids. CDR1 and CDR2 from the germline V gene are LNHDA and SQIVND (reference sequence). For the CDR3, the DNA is TGTGCCAGTAGTAACGACAGGGGAGGCATCGGGGAGCTGTTTTTT. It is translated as CASSNDRGGIGELFF.

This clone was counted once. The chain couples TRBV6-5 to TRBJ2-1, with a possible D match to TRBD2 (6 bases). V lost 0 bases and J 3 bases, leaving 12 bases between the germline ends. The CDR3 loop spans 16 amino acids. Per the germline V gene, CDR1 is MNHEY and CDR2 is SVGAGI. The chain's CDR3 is CASSYSSTSFYNEQFF. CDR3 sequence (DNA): TGTGCCAGCAGTTACTCGTCCACTAGCTTCTACAATGAGCAGTTCTTC.

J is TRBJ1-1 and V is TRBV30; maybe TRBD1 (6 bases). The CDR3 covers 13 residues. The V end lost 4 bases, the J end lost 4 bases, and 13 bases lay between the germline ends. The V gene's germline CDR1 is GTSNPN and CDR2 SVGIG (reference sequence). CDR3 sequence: CAWKGLGGTEAFF. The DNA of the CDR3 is TGTGCCTGGAAGGGTTTAGGGGGCACTGAAGCTTTCTTT.

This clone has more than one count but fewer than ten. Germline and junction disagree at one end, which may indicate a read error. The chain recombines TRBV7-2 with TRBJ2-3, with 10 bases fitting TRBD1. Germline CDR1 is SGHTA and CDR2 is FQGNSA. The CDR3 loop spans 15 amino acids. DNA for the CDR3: TGTGCCAGCAGTTTAGACAGGGGGCAGGGAGATACGCAGTATTTT. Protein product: CASSLDRGQGDTQYF.

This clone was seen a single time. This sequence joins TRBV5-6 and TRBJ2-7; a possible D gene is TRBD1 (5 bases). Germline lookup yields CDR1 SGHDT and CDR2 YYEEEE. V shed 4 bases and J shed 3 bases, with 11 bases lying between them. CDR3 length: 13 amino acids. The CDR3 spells CASSADRFYEQYF. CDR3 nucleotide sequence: TGTGCCAGCAGCGCAGACAGATTCTACGAGCAGTACTTC. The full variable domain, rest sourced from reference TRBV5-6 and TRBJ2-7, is DAGVTQSPTHLIKTRGQQVTLRCSPKSGHDTVSWYQQALGQGPQFIFQYYEEEERQRGNFPDRFSGHQFPNYSSELNVNALLLGDSALYLCASSADRFYEQYFGPGTRLTVT.

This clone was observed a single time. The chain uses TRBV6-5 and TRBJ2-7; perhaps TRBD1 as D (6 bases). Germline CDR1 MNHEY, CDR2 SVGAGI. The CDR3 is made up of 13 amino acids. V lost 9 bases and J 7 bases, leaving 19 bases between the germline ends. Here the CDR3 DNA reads TGTGCCAGTGGGACAAGGGGGTGGGGTGAGCAGTACTTC. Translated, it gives CASGTRGWGEQYF.

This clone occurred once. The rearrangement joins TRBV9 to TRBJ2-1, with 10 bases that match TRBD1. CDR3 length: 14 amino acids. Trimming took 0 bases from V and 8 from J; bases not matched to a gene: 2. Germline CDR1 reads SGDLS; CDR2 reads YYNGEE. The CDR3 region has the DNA TGTGCCAGCAGCGTAGGGGACAGGGGAGATGAGCAGTTCTTC. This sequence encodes CASSVGDRGDEQFF.

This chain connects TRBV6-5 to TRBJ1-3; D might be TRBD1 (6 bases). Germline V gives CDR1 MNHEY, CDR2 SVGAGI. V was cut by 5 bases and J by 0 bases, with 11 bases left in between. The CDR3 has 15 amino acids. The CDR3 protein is CASSPRGDSGNTIYF. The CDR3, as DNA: TGTGCCAGCAGTCCCAGGGGCGACTCTGGAAACACCATATATTTT.

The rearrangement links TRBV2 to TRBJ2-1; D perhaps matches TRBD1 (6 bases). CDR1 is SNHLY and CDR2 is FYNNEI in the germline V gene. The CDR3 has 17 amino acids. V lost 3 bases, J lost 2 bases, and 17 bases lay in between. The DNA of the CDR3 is TGTGCCAGCAGTGATCGTAGGCGAACAGGGACCTACAATGAGCAGTTCTTC. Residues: CASSDRRRTGTYNEQFF.

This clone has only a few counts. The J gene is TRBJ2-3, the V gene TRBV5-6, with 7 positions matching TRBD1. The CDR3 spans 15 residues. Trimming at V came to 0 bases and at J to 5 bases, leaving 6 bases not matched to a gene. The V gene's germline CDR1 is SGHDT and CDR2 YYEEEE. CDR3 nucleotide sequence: TGTGCCAGCAGCTTGGATAGATACAGGGGAGATACGCAGTATTTT. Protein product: CASSLDRYRGDTQYF.

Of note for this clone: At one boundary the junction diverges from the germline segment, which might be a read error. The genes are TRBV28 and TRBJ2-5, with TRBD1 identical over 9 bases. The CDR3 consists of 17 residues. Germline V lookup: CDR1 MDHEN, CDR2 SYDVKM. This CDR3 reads CASSSGDRAMRMETRYF. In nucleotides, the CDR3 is TGTGCCAGCAGTTCTGGGGACAGGGCTATGAGGATGGAGACCCGGTACTTC.

The DNA of the CDR3 is TGTGCCAGCAGTCTAGGGGTGGACTATGGCTACACCTTC. Translation gives CASSLGVDYGYTF. The V call is TRBV28, the J call TRBJ1-2, with a tentative D call TRBD1 (5 bases). The V and J ends lost 5 bases and 3 bases respectively, with 10 bases between them. The germline gives CDR1 MDHEN, CDR2 SYDVKM. The CDR3 sequence is 13 residues long.

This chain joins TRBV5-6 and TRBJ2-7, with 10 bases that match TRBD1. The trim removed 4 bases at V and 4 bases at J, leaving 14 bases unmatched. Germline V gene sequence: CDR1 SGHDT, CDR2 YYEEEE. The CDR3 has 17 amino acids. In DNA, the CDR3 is TGTGCCAGCAGCCCCGGAGGCGGACAGGGGGGTTGGTACGAGCAGTACTTC. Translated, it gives CASSPGGGQGGWYEQYF.

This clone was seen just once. The CDR3 sequence: CASSLAFQGYNEQFF. The CDR3 DNA follows: TGTGCCAGCAGCTTAGCGTTCCAGGGATACAATGAGCAGTTCTTC. The chain couples TRBV7-9 to TRBJ2-1, with a possible D match to TRBD1 (5 bases). The germline V gene has CDR1 SEHNR and CDR2 FQNEAQ (reference sequence). Deletions cut 0 bases from V and 4 bases from J, with 10 bases between. This CDR3 spans 15 amino acids.

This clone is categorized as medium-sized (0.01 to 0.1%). CDR3 coding DNA: TGTGCCAGCAGCTTAGGCGGGGGGTCCCGCTCCTACAATGAGCAGTTCTTC. As protein: CASSLGGGSRSYNEQFF. The chain links TRBV7-3 to TRBJ2-1, with 8 bases fitting TRBD2. CDR3 size: 17 residues. Germline loops: CDR1 SGHTA, CDR2 FQGTGA. J gave up 0 bases and V 2 bases, and 6 bases lay outside the gene matches.

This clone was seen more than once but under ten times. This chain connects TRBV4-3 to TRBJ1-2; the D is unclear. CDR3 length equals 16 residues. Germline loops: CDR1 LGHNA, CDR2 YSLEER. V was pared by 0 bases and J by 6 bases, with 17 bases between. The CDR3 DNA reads TGCGCCAGCAGCCAAGAGGCCGTATTCACTATTAATGGCTACACCTTC. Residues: CASSQEAVFTINGYTF.

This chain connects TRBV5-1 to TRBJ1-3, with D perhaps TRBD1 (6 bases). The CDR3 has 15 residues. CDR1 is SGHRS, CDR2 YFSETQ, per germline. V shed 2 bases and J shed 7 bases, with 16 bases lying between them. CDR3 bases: TGCGCCAGCAGCTTTCTCGGACAGCGGGATAACACCATATATTTT. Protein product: CASSFLGQRDNTIYF.

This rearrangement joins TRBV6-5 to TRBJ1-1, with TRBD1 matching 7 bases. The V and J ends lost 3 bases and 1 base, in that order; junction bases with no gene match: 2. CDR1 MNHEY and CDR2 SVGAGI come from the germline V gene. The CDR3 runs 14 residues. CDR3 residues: CASSYRDRNTEAFF. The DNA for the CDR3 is TGTGCCAGCAGTTATCGGGACAGGAACACTGAAGCTTTCTTT.

The CDR3 spells CASSAPQGEIGNEQFF. As DNA, the CDR3 is TGCGCCAGCAGCGCCCCACAGGGGGAGATAGGGAATGAGCAGTTCTTC. The rearrangement uses TRBV5-1 and TRBJ2-1; 8 bases align to TRBD1. The CDR3 length is 16 residues. Trimming cost V 4 bases and J 7 bases; bases outside gene matches: 13. Germline V CDR1 and CDR2: SGHRS, YFSETQ.

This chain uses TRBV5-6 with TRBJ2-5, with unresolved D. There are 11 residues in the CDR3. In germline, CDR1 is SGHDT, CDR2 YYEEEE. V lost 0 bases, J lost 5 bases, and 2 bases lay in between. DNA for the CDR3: TGTGCCAGCAGCTTGGCGGAGACCCAGTACTTC. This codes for CASSLAETQYF.

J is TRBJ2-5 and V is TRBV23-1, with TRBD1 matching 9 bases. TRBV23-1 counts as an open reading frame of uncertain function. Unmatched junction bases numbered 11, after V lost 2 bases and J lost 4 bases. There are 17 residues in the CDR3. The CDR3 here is CASSQPGQGIYGETQYF. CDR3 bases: TGCGCCAGCAGTCAACCGGGACAGGGAATTTATGGAGAGACCCAGTACTTC.

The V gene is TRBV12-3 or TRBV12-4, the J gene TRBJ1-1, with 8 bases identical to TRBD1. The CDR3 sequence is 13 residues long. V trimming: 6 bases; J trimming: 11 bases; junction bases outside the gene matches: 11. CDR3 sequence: CASRMTGAARAFF. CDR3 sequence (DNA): TGTGCCAGCAGGATGACAGGGGCCGCGCGGGCTTTCTTT.